The T cell receptor (beta chain) under discussion was sequenced for a study of tumor and adjacent non-tumor tissue in lung cancer. The wider study: On average, productive TCRbeta reads reached about 4.17 million per sample.

Findings and caveats of the study: Significantly higher TCR diversity was found in tumor than normal lung. Higher tumor TCR diversity was associated with shorter survival. Top 100 clones took a larger repertoire share in normal lung.

The CDR3 has 18 residues. Looked up from germline, CDR1 is DFQATT and CDR2 is SNEGSKA (reference sequence). TCRbeta libraries were built with three rounds of nested PCR, modified from ARM-PCR. TCRdb called the multiplex PCR reads again in MiXCR, with one record for every CDR3 protein. The sample yields some 66,000 distinct CDR3 sequences, around 64% seen once. As regards this clonotype: Its matching antigen is unknown. One junction end does not reproduce the germline sequence, and a read error may be involved.

No cell sorting was done before RNA was extracted from the tissue. This non-tumor lung sample came from over 3 cm beyond the tumor edge. The material sequenced was distant non-tumor lung tissue. This sequence joins TRBV20-1 and TRBJ1-1; 9 bases map to TRBD1. This clonotype was obtained from a man in his 70s with non-small cell lung cancer. CDR3: CSVRDPTGGGLRNTKAFF. The CDR3 DNA reads as TGCAGTGTTAGAGACCCAACAGGGGGCGGCTTGCGGAACACTAAAGCTTTCTTT.